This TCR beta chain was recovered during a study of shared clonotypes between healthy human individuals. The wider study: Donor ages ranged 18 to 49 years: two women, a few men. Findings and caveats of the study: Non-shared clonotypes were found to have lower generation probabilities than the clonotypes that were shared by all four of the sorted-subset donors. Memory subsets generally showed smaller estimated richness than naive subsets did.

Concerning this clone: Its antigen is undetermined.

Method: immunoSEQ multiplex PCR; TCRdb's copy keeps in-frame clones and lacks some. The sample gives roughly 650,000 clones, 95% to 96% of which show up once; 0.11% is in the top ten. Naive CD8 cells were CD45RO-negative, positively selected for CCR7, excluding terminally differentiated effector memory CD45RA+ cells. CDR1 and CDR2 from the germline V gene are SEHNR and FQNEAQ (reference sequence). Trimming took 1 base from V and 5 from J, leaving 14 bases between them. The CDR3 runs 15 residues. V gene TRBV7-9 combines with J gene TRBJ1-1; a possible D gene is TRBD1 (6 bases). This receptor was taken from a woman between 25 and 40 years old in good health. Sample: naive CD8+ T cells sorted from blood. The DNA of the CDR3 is TGTGCCAGCAGCTTAGGGCTGGGACAAGCTACTGAAGCTTTCTTT. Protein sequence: CASSLGLGQATEAFF.